The rows below give T cell receptor beta chains drawn from one sample of a study of OX40 agonist ivuxolimab in advanced cancers. Profiling relied on immunoSEQ multiplex PCR, and the TCRdb table lists in-frame clones only, not all of them. The sample holds roughly 70,000 clones, 88% seen once. The specimen comprised CD4+ or CD8+ T cells sorted from blood, sampled in a trial of the OX40 agonist ivuxolimab. The source is an adult with an advanced solid tumor such as melanoma, head and neck, liver or kidney cancer. The CDR3 runs from the conserved cysteine through the conserved F or W. A D gene is named only where the DNA matches it firmly. Size is stated for part of the rows, as once, few or many counts, or as a class when the clone is expanded.

V: TRBV6-1; size: few; J: TRBJ1-1; D: -; CDR3: CASTIDRRGTEAFF; DNA: TGTGCCAGCACTATAGACAGGCGGGGGACTGAAGCTTTCTTT
V: TRBV7-9; size: -; J: TRBJ2-2; D: TRBD1; CDR3: CATPQGAIGELFF; DNA: TGTGCCACCCCGCAGGGGGCGATCGGGGAGCTGTTTTTT
V: TRBV14; size: -; J: TRBJ1-1; D: -; CDR3: CASSQNVEAFF; DNA: TGTGCCAGCAGCCAAAACGTAGAAGCTTTCTTT
V: TRBV29-1; size: once; J: TRBJ2-7; D: TRBD2; CDR3: CSGALMATSGIVYEQYF; DNA: TGCAGCGGTGCCCTGATGGCGACTAGCGGGATCGTATACGAGCAGTACTTC
V: TRBV28; size: -; J: TRBJ1-5; D: TRBD1; CDR3: CASRDRVQPQHF; DNA: TGTGCCAGCAGAGACAGGGTTCAGCCCCAGCATTTT
V: TRBV19; size: -; J: TRBJ1-1; D: TRBD1; CDR3: CASSKRQGDTEAFF; DNA: TGTGCCAGTAGTAAACGACAGGGAGACACTGAAGCTTTCTTT
V: TRBV19; size: -; J: TRBJ1-5; D: -; CDR3: CASKWGDQPQHF; DNA: TGTGCCAGTAAGTGGGGAGATCAGCCCCAGCATTTT
V: TRBV28; size: -; J: TRBJ1-5; D: -; CDR3: CASPAGAPSNQPQHF; DNA: TGTGCCAGCCCCGCGGGGGCACCTAGCAATCAGCCCCAGCATTTT
V: TRBV6-5; size: -; J: TRBJ2-3; D: -; CDR3: CASRPEAGADTQYF; DNA: TGTGCCAGCCGTCCAGAAGCGGGTGCAGATACGCAGTATTTT
V: TRBV7-8; size: -; J: TRBJ1-5; D: -; CDR3: CASSLARHLSNQPQHF; DNA: TGTGCCAGCAGCTTAGCTAGACACCTTAGCAATCAGCCCCAGCATTTT
V: TRBV23-1; size: -; J: TRBJ2-1; D: -; CDR3: CASSHYTYNEQFF; DNA: TGCGCCAGCAGTCATTATACATACAATGAGCAGTTCTTC
V: TRBV28; size: -; J: TRBJ1-2; D: -; CDR3: CASSLPGSRGYTF; DNA: TGTGCCAGCAGTTTACCAGGGTCCCGGGGCTACACCTTC
V: TRBV10-3; size: -; J: TRBJ2-7; D: TRBD2; CDR3: CAIKLAASYEQYF; DNA: TGTGCCATCAAACTAGCGGCCTCCTACGAGCAGTACTTC
V: TRBV5-6; size: -; J: TRBJ1-2; D: TRBD1; CDR3: CASSVGTVYGYTF; DNA: TGTGCCAGCAGCGTGGGGACAGTTTATGGCTACACCTTC
V: TRBV6-5; size: -; J: TRBJ2-3; D: TRBD2; CDR3: CASGSGLATDTQYF; DNA: TGTGCCAGCGGCTCGGGACTAGCGACAGATACGCAGTATTTT
V: TRBV10-3; size: -; J: TRBJ2-1; D: TRBD2; CDR3: CAISVEAGVDNEQFF; DNA: TGTGCCATCAGTGTCGAAGCGGGAGTAGATAATGAGCAGTTCTTC
V: TRBV2; size: -; J: TRBJ2-3; D: -; CDR3: CASIGPTSTDTQYF; DNA: TGTGCCAGCATAGGGCCCACTAGCACAGATACGCAGTATTTT
V: TRBV4-2; size: -; J: TRBJ2-3; D: -; CDR3: CASSQGWASTDTQYF; DNA: TGTGCCAGCAGCCAAGGGTGGGCATCCACAGATACGCAGTATTTT
V: TRBV30; size: -; J: TRBJ2-7; D: -; CDR3: CAWGRDLYEQYF; DNA: TGTGCCTGGGGGCGGGACCTCTACGAGCAGTACTTC
V: TRBV14; size: -; J: TRBJ2-1; D: -; CDR3: CASRPSGWVGNEQFF; DNA: TGTGCCAGCAGACCGTCCGGATGGGTAGGCAATGAGCAGTTCTTC
V: TRBV5-4; size: -; J: TRBJ2-7; D: -; CDR3: CASSLGTSRVEQYF; DNA: TGTGCCAGCAGCTTGGGGACATCCCGAGTCGAGCAGTACTTC
V: TRBV5-1; size: few; J: TRBJ1-2; D: TRBD1; CDR3: CASSLGDRGLRGYTF; DNA: TGCGCCAGCAGCTTGGGCGACAGGGGGCTGAGGGGCTACACCTTC